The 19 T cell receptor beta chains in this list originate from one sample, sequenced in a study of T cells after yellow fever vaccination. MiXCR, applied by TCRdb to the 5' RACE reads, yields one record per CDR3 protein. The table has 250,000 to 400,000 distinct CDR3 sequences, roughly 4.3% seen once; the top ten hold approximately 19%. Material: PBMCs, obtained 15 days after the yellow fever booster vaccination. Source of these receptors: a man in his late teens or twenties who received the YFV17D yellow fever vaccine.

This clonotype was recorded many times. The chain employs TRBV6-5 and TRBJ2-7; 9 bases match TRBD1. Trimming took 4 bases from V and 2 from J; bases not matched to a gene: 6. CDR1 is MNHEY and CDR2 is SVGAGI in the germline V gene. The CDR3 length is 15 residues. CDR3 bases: TGTGCCAGCAGTTTCACAGGGGGCCCTACCTACGAGCAGTACTTC. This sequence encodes CASSFTGGPTYEQYF.

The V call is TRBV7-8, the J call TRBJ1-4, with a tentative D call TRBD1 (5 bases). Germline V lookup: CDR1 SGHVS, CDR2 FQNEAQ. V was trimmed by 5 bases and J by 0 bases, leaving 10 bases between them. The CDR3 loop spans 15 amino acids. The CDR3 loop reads CASSHLGATNEKLFF. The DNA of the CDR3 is TGTGCCAGCAGCCACCTGGGGGCAACTAATGAAAAACTGTTTTTT.

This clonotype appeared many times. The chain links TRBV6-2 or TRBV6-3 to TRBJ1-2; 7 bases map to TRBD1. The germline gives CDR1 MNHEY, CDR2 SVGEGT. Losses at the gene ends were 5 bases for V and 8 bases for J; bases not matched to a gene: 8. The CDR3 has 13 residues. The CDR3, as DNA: TGTGCCAGCAGTATCCCACAGGGGAAGGGCTACACCTTC. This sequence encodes CASSIPQGKGYTF.

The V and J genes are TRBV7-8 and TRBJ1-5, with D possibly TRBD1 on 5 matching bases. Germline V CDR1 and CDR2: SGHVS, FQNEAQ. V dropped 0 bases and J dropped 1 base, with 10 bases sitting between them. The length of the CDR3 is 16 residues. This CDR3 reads CASSLAGGGSNQPQHF. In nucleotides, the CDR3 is TGTGCCAGCAGCTTAGCGGGGGGAGGAAGCAATCAGCCCCAGCATTTT.

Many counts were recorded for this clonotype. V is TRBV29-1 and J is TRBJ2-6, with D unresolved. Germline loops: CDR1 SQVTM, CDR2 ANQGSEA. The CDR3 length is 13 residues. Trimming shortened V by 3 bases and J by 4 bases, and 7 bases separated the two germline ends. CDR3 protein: CSVEGSGANVLTF. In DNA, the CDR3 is TGCAGCGTTGAGGGGTCGGGGGCCAACGTCCTGACTTTC.

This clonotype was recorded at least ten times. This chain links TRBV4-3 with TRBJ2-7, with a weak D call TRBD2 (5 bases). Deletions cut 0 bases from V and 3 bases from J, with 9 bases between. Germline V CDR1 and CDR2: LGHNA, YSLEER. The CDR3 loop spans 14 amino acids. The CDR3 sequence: CASSQDRAGYEQYF. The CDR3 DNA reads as TGCGCCAGCAGCCAAGATCGCGCGGGCTACGAGCAGTACTTC.

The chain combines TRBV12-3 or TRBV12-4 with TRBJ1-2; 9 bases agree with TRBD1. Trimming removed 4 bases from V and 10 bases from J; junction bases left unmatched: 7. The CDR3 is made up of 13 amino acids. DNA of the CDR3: TGTGCCAGCAGTTCAACGGGACAGGGAGACTACACCTTC. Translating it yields CASSSTGQGDYTF.

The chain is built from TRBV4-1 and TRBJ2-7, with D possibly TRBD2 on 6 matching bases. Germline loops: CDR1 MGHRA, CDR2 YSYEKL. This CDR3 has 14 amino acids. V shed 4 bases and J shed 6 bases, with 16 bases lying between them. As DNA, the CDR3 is TGCGCCAGCAGCCCAATTAGCGGTATCGGCGAGCAGTACTTC. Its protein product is CASSPISGIGEQYF.

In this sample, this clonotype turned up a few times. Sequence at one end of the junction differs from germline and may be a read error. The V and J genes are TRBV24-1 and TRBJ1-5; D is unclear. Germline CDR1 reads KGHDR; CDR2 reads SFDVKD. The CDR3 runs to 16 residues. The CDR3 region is CATSTLRYYSNQPQQF. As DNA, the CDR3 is TGTGCCACCAGTACTCTCAGATACTATAGCAATCAGCCCCAGCAATTT.

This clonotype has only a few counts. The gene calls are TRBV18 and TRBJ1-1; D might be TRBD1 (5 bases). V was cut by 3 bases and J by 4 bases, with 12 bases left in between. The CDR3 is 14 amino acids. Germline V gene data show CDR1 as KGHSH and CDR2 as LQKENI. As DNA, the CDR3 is TGTGCCAGCTCACCGACAGAACCCTTCACTGAAGCTTTCTTT. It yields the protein CASSPTEPFTEAFF. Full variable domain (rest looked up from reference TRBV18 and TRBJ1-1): NAGVMQNPRHLVRRRGQEARLRCSPMKGHSHVYWYRQLPEEGLKFMVYLQKENIIDESGMPKERFSAEFPKEGPSILRIQQVVRGDSAAYFCASSPTEPFTEAFFGQGTRLTVV.

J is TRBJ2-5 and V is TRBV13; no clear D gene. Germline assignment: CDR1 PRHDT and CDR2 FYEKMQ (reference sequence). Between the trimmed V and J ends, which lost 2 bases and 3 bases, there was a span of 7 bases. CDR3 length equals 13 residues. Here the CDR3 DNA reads TGTGCCAGCAGCTTATTCGTAGAAGAGACCCAGTACTTC. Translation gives CASSLFVEETQYF.

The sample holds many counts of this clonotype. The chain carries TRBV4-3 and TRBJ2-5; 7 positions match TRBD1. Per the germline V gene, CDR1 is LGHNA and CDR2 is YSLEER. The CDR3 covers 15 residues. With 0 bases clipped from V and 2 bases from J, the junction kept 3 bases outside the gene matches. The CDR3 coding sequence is TGCGCCAGCAGCCAAGATTTCAGGGGGCAAGAGACCCAGTACTTC. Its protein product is CASSQDFRGQETQYF.

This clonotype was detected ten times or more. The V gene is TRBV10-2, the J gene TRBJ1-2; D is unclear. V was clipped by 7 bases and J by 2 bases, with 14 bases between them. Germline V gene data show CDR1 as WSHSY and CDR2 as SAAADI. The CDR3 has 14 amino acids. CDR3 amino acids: CASTDPGINYGYTF. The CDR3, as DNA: TGCGCCAGCACCGACCCAGGTATCAACTATGGCTACACCTTC.

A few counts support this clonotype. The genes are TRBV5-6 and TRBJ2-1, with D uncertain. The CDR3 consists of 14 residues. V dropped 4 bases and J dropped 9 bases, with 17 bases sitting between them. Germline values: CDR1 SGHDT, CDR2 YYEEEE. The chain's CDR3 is CASSVRSTSGEQFF. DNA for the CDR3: TGTGCCAGCAGCGTACGCTCGACCTCAGGTGAGCAGTTCTTC.

Written as DNA, the CDR3 is TGCAGTGCTGTACAGGGGAACAAGCTTGAAGCTTTCTTT. Protein sequence: CSAVQGNKLEAFF. The rearrangement links TRBV20-1 to TRBJ1-1; 7 nucleotides agree with TRBD1. CDR1 is DFQATT and CDR2 is SNEGSKA in the germline V gene (reference sequence). The CDR3 length is 13 residues. Trimming at V came to 5 bases and at J to 7 bases, leaving 10 bases not matched to a gene.

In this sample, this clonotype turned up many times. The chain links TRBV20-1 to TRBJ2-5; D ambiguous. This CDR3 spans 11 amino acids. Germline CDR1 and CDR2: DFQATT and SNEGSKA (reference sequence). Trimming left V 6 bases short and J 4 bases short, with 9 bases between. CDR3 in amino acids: CSASPRETQYF. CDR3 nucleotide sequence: TGCAGTGCCAGCCCTCGAGAGACCCAGTACTTC.

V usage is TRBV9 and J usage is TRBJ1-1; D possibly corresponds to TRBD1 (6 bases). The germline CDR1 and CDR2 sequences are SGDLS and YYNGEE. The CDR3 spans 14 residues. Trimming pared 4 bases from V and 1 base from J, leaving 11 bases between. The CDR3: CASSPGVANTEAFF. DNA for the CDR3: TGTGCCAGCAGCCCAGGGGTGGCGAACACTGAAGCTTTCTTT.

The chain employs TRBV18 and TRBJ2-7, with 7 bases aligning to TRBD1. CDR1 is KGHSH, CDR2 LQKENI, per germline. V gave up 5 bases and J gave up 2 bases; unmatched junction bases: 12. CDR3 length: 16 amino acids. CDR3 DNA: TGTGCCAGCTCAGTATCCGACAGGGCAGTAACCTACGAGCAGTACTTC. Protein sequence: CASSVSDRAVTYEQYF.

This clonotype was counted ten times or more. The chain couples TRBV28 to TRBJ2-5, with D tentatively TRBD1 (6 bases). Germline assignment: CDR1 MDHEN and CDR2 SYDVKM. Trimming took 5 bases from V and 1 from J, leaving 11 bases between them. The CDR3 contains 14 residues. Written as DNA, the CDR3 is TGTGCCAGCAGTCAGGACAGAATCCAAGAGACCCAGTACTTC. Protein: CASSQDRIQETQYF. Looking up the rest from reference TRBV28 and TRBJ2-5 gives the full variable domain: DVKVTQSSRYLVKRTGEKVFLECVQDMDHENMFWYRQDPGLGLRLIYFSYDVKMKEKGDIPEGYSVSREKKERFSLILESASTNQTSMYLCASSQDRIQETQYFGPGTRLLVL.